This TCR beta chain was found in a study of beta chain features in type 1 diabetes (dated by TCRdb to 2016 to 2018). Concerning the study at large: Mean age, gender distribution, total cell number and subset yield were not different between patients and healthy donors. A total of just under 110,000,000 sorted cells were examined across all samples, and RNA yield correlated strongly with the number of cells per subset. In the study, recently diagnosed type 1 diabetes patients and matched healthy donors were compared on the TCRB repertoires of their sorted circulating CD4+ T cell subsets. Regulatory and stem cell-like memory subsets were isolated from only 8 patients and roughly eight healthy donors, whereas naive and central memory subsets came from all 28 donors.

All of the isolated RNA was reverse transcribed with the High Capacity cDNA Reverse Transcription Kit, so expressed TCRB transcripts were sequenced. Deep immunoSEQ sequencing was applied to naive, central memory and regulatory T cell samples, giving an average of about 3.8 million total reads per sample. After sorted cells were lysed in RLT buffer, RNA was extracted with DNase-treated RNeasy Micro or Mini kits, with the choice depending on cell number. To prevent cross-contamination, each cell subset was processed individually, whereas patient and healthy donor samples were processed jointly. The immunoSEQ multiplex PCR was used to amplify TCRB sequences from cDNA, generating 87-bp fragments that spanned the CDR3 region. Sequencing of the amplicons was performed on the Illumina HiSeq platform. Per the original workflow: Synthetic template baselines were used to correct PCR bias computationally, reads within Hamming distance 2 were collapsed, and singletons that could not be merged were discarded. Reads were aligned against IMGT so that V, D and J genes, CDR3 length and insertions or deletions at six rearrangement sites could be assigned. Clonotype counts were normalized to sorted cell number within each subset before computing true diversity and Gini coefficients with the tcR R package. Repertoire sharing was quantified using the overlap coefficient calculated on TCRB nucleotide sequences. The clones in this table, taken by TCRdb from immuneACCESS, are in-frame only. Not every clone is retained; where verified, under half of the shortfall comes from an unresolved V gene, and the cause of the rest is unknown. Clonal size and the V and J genes are those of that table, whereas D and trimming came from the DNA. A total of 120,000 or so clones appear in this sample, about a sixth of them only once. 2.3% of the sample comes from the top ten.

V loses 0 bases of germline sequence and J loses 4 bases, and the interval between the two ends is 4 bases. The CDR3 measures 11 amino acids from cysteine to phenylalanine. Kept here is only the CDR3 DNA, which spans 33 bases and is read in frame from base 1. According to the germline V gene (reference sequence), CDR1 reads GTSNPN and CDR2 reads SVGIG. In its sample, this clone was seen a few times. The clone's antigen remains unknown. No base quality values were provided; no much bigger clone lies one nucleotide off. In the same sample, other DNA sequences code for this CDR3. Each donor gave one peripheral blood draw, about 110 mL on average, collected into heparinised tubes. Naive, central memory, regulatory and stem cell-like memory CD4+ T cells were sorted on a BD FACSAria II using a panel including CD45RO, CCR7, CD25, CD127, CD95 and CD27. A purity above 98% was achieved for all sorted populations. PBMCs were isolated immediately by Lymphoprep density gradient centrifugation and stained directly without culture. So that batch effects would be minimized, each experiment stained and sorted samples in pairs, pairing one healthy donor with one patient.

General conclusions and limits of the study: Because cDNA was sequenced instead of genomic DNA, highly expressing activated cells could be over-represented, though the groups showed no difference in activation or CD3 levels. Type 1 diabetes patients showed a moderate but significant shortening of TCRB CDR3 length in all four CD4+ subsets. PCR might favor shorter templates, but patient and control samples were amplified and corrected together, so any skew would affect both groups equally. Naive, central memory and regulatory TCRB repertoires appeared to be more alike among patients than among healthy donors. At VDJ recombination sites, patients with type 1 diabetes made fewer insertions and deleted more nucleotides, a pattern implying thymic rearrangement abnormalities. Because the HLA sub-analyses included only small numbers of individuals, any influence of HLA type on TCRB rearrangement was left unresolved.

The TCR originated in a man aged 30 to 45 with type 1 diabetes. Sequenced input: central memory CD4+ T cells from blood. The chain is made from TRBV30 and TRBJ2-7; the D gene cannot be resolved reliably. The CDR3 region: CAWSVAYEQYF. The nucleotide sequence reads TGTGCCTGGAGTGTGGCGTACGAGCAGTACTTC.